This T cell receptor beta chain emerged from a study of tumor-infiltrating lymphocytes in primary liver carcinoma. The researchers obtained blood RNA from unsorted whole blood and also extracted germline DNA. Worth noting for this clonotype: At one end, the junction sequence differs from germline, possibly due to a read error.

Using a constant-region primer together with ProtoScript II reverse transcriptase, TCR beta cDNA was made from around 0.55 ug of total RNA. ARM-PCR was slightly modified, and three nested multiplex PCR rounds with it gave rise to the TCR beta libraries. Two initial PCR rounds of approximately 10 cycles each paired TRBV1-TRBV30 forward primers with a C-beta reverse primer. TCRdb re-analysed the multiplex PCR reads in MiXCR, keeping a single row per CDR3 protein. The sample shows about 200,000 distinct CDR3 sequences, almost 65% of them seen only once. The length of the CDR3 is 13 residues. Per the germline V gene, CDR1 is DFQATT and CDR2 is SNEGSKA (reference sequence).

This receptor was obtained from a woman aged 55-69 years with primary liver carcinoma and hepatitis B virus infection. The gene calls are TRBV20-1 and TRBJ1-1; TRBD1 agrees at 9 bases. Sequenced input: peripheral blood. The CDR3 loop is CSAIGTGKGEAFF. In DNA, the CDR3 is TGCAGCGCTATAGGGACAGGGAAGGGTGAAGCTTTCTTT.